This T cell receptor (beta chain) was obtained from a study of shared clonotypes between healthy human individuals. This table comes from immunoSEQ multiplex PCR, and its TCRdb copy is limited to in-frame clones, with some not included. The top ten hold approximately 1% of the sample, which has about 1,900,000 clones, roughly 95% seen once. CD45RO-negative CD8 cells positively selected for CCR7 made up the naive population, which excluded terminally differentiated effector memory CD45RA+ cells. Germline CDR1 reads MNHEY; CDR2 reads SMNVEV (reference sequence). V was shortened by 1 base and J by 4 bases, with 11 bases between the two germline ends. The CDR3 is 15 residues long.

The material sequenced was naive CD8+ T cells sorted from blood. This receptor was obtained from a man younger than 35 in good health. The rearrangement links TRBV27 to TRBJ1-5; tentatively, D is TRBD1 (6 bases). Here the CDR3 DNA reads TGTGCCAGCAGTTTATTTGGGGACACAAATCAGCCCCAGCATTTT. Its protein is CASSLFGDTNQPQHF.